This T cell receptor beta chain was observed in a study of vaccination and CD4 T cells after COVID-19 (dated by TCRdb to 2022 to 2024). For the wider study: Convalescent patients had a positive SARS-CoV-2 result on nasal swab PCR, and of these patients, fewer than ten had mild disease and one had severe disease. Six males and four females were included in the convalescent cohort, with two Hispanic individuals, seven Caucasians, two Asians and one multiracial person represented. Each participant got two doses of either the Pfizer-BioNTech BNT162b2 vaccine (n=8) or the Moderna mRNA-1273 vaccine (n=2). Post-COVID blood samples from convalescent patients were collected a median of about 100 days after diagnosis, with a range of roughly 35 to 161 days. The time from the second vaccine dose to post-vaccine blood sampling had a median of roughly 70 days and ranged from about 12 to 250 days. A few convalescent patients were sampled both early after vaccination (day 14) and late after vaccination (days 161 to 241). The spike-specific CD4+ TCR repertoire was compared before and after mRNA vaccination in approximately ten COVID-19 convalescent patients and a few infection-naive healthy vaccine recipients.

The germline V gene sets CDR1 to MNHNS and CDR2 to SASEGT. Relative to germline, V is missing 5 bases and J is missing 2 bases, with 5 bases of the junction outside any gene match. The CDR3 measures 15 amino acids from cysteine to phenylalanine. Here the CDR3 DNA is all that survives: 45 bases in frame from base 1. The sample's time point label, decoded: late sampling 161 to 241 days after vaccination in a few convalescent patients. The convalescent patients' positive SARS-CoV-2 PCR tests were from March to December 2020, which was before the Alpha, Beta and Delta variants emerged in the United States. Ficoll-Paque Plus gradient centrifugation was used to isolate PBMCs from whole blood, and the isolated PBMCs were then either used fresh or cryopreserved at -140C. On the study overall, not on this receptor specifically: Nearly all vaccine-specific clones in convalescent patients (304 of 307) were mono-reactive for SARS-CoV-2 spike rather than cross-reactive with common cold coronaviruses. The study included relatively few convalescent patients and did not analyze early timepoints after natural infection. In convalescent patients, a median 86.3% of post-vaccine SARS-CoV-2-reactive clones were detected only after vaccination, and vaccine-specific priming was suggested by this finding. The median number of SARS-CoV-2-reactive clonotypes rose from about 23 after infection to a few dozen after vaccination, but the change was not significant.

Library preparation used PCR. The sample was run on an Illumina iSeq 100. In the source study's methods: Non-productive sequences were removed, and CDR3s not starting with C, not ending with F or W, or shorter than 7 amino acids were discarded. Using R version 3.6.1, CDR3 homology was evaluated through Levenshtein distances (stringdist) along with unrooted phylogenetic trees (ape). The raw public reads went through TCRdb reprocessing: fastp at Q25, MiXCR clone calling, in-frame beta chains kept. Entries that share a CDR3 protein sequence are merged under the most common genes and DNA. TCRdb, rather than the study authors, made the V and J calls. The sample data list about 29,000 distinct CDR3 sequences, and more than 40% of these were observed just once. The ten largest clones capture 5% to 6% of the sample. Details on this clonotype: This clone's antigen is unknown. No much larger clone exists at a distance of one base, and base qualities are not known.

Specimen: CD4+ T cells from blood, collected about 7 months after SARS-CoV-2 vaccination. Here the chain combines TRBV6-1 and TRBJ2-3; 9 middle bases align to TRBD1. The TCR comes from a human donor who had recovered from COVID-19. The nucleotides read TGTGCCAGCAGTCAACAGGGGGCCTACACAGATACGCAGTATTTT. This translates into CASSQQGAYTDTQYF.